Listed below are T cell receptor beta chains from one sample, sequenced in a study of blood T cell repertoires in COVID-19. The method was immunoSEQ multiplex PCR; TCRdb's version includes in-frame clones alone and lacks a portion of them. The data contain approximately 73,000 clones, roughly nine tenths of them singletons. The sequencing input was peripheral blood. The receptors derive from an older woman with acute or convalescent COVID-19. The CDR3 runs from the conserved cysteine through the conserved F or W. Fields, in order: J gene, clone size, V gene, D gene, CDR3 protein, CDR3 DNA. The D gene is left open where the match is weak. Not all rows give a size; the values are once, few, many and, for expanded clones, a class.

J: TRBJ2-1; size: .; V: TRBV13; D: TRBD1; CDR3: CASSIRGHNEQFF; DNA: TGTGCCAGCAGCATAAGGGGGCACAATGAGCAGTTCTTC
J: TRBJ2-2; size: .; V: TRBV7-9; D: .; CDR3: CASGEGAGNTGELFF; DNA: TGTGCCAGTGGGGAAGGGGCAGGCAACACCGGGGAGCTGTTTTTT
J: TRBJ1-5; size: .; V: TRBV2; D: TRBD1; CDR3: CASTGQGASNQPQHF; DNA: TGTGCCAGCACTGGACAGGGGGCGAGCAATCAGCCCCAGCATTTT
J: TRBJ1-5; size: .; V: TRBV9; D: TRBD1; CDR3: CASSVAGQINQPQHF; DNA: TGTGCCAGCAGCGTAGCGGGACAGATCAATCAGCCCCAGCATTTT
J: TRBJ2-5; size: .; V: TRBV5-1; D: TRBD1; CDR3: CASSMAPGGKETQYF; DNA: TGCGCCAGCAGCATGGCCCCAGGGGGCAAAGAGACCCAGTACTTC
J: TRBJ1-2; size: .; V: TRBV5-5; D: TRBD1; CDR3: CASSQQTGANYGYTF; DNA: TGTGCCAGCAGCCAGCAGACAGGGGCCAACTATGGCTACACCTTC
J: TRBJ2-1; size: .; V: TRBV28; D: .; CDR3: CASTPGDQTGNEQFF; DNA: TGTGCCAGCACTCCAGGGGATCAAACAGGCAATGAGCAGTTCTTC
J: TRBJ1-6; size: .; V: TRBV7-9; D: TRBD1; CDR3: CASSLETGVRSPLHF; DNA: TGTGCCAGCAGCTTAGAGACAGGGGTGCGATCACCCCTCCACTTT
J: TRBJ1-1; size: .; V: TRBV19; D: .; CDR3: CASSINGRGGTEAFF; DNA: TGTGCCAGTAGTATAAACGGGCGCGGAGGCACTGAAGCTTTCTTT
J: TRBJ2-7; size: .; V: TRBV7-2; D: .; CDR3: CASSPVFPYEQYF; DNA: TGTGCCAGCAGCCCCGTTTTCCCCTACGAGCAGTACTTC
J: TRBJ2-5; size: .; V: TRBV7-3; D: .; CDR3: CASSLTGGAAAETQYF; DNA: TGTGCCAGCAGCTTAACAGGCGGGGCAGCGGCAGAGACCCAGTACTTC
J: TRBJ2-2; size: .; V: TRBV27; D: TRBD1; CDR3: CASSSRQGANTGELFF; DNA: TGTGCCAGCAGTTCCCGACAGGGCGCGAACACCGGGGAGCTGTTTTTT
J: TRBJ1-2; size: .; V: TRBV28; D: .; CDR3: CASSFTGANYGYTF; DNA: TGTGCCAGCAGTTTTACAGGAGCTAACTATGGCTACACCTTC
J: TRBJ1-2; size: .; V: TRBV12-3/TRBV12-4; D: .; CDR3: CASSSPWGGYTF; DNA: TGTGCCAGCAGCTCCCCATGGGGCGGCTACACCTTC
J: TRBJ1-1; size: .; V: TRBV9; D: .; CDR3: CASSVQMNTEAFF; DNA: TGTGCCAGCAGCGTTCAGATGAACACTGAAGCTTTCTTT
J: TRBJ1-5; size: .; V: TRBV3-1/TRBV3-2; D: .; CDR3: CASSQGADQPQHF; DNA: TGTGCCAGCAGCCAGGGGGCAGATCAGCCCCAGCATTTT
J: TRBJ2-7; size: .; V: TRBV30; D: .; CDR3: CAWSFNGYEQYF; DNA: TGTGCCTGGAGCTTTAACGGCTACGAGCAGTACTTC
J: TRBJ1-5; size: .; V: TRBV9; D: .; CDR3: CASSAQGGTQHF; DNA: TGTGCCAGCAGCGCCCAGGGAGGGACCCAGCATTTT
J: TRBJ1-5; size: .; V: TRBV28; D: TRBD1; CDR3: CASTSGTEIQPQHF; DNA: TGTGCCAGCACGTCCGGGACAGAAATACAGCCCCAGCATTTT
J: TRBJ1-3; size: .; V: TRBV19; D: .; CDR3: CASITRGTGNTIYF; DNA: TGTGCCAGTATCACCCGGGGGACTGGAAACACCATATATTTT
J: TRBJ2-1; size: .; V: TRBV27; D: TRBD2; CDR3: CASSSPKLTSGRSNEQFF; DNA: TGTGCCAGCAGTTCCCCGAAGCTCACTAGCGGGAGAAGCAATGAGCAGTTCTTC
J: TRBJ2-2; size: .; V: TRBV6-5; D: .; CDR3: CASSLQGRNTGELFF; DNA: TGTGCCAGCAGCCTACAGGGAAGAAACACCGGGGAGCTGTTTTTT
J: TRBJ2-1; size: .; V: TRBV19; D: .; CDR3: CASSIERFGLGGNNEQFF; DNA: TGTGCCAGTAGTATAGAAAGGTTTGGACTAGGGGGAAACAATGAGCAGTTCTTC
J: TRBJ1-1; size: once; V: TRBV3-1/TRBV3-2; D: TRBD1; CDR3: CASTSGQGAYTEAFF; DNA: TGTGCCAGCACCTCAGGACAGGGGGCGTACACTGAAGCTTTCTTT
J: TRBJ1-1; size: once; V: TRBV6-6; D: TRBD1; CDR3: CASSPGTGVLEAFF; DNA: TGTGCCAGCAGTCCCGGGACAGGGGTGCTTGAAGCTTTCTTT
J: TRBJ1-2; size: .; V: TRBV19; D: TRBD1; CDR3: CASTPGTVGYTF; DNA: TGTGCCAGTACCCCGGGGACAGTCGGCTACACCTTC
J: TRBJ2-2; size: .; V: TRBV29-1; D: TRBD1; CDR3: CSVWGTGGTGELFF; DNA: TGCAGCGTTTGGGGGACAGGGGGAACCGGGGAGCTGTTTTTT
J: TRBJ1-2; size: .; V: TRBV9; D: TRBD1; CDR3: CASSTDREGYTF; DNA: TGTGCCAGCAGCACGGACAGGGAAGGCTACACCTTC
J: TRBJ1-2; size: .; V: TRBV27; D: TRBD1; CDR3: CASSPWTGLGYTF; DNA: TGTGCCAGCAGTCCCTGGACAGGGCTTGGCTACACCTTC
J: TRBJ2-3; size: .; V: TRBV28; D: .; CDR3: CASSFAGSTDTQYF; DNA: TGTGCCAGCAGTTTTGCGGGGAGCACAGATACGCAGTATTTT
J: TRBJ2-1; size: .; V: TRBV13; D: .; CDR3: CASSFLGPPSDPRNEQFF; DNA: TGTGCCAGCAGCTTTCTGGGCCCCCCTAGCGATCCGCGCAATGAGCAGTTCTTC
J: TRBJ1-4; size: .; V: TRBV28; D: TRBD1; CDR3: CASSLLGQGNEKLFF; DNA: TGTGCCAGCAGTTTATTGGGACAGGGTAATGAAAAACTGTTTTTT
J: TRBJ2-6; size: .; V: TRBV7-2; D: .; CDR3: CASSARAPNVLTF; DNA: TGTGCCAGCAGCGCGAGGGCGCCCAACGTCCTGACTTTC
J: TRBJ2-7; size: .; V: TRBV18; D: .; CDR3: CASSPPTIPSYEQYF; DNA: TGTGCCAGCTCACCCCCCACAATTCCCTCCTACGAGCAGTACTTC
J: TRBJ1-4; size: .; V: TRBV19; D: .; CDR3: CASSDDTGSSSEKLFF; DNA: TGTGCCAGTAGTGACGACACAGGGAGTTCCTCCGAAAAACTGTTTTTT
J: TRBJ1-2; size: .; V: TRBV28; D: .; CDR3: CASSSSGFSSYGYTF; DNA: TGTGCCAGCAGTTCGTCAGGGTTCTCCTCTTATGGCTACACCTTC
J: TRBJ2-1; size: .; V: TRBV29-1; D: TRBD1; CDR3: CSGRQGGYEQFF; DNA: TGCAGCGGCCGACAGGGGGGCTATGAGCAGTTCTTC
J: TRBJ1-3; size: few; V: TRBV28; D: TRBD1; CDR3: CASSLHGQGPFGNTIYF; DNA: TGTGCCAGCAGTTTACATGGACAGGGACCCTTCGGGAACACCATATATTTT
J: TRBJ2-5; size: .; V: TRBV6-5; D: .; CDR3: CASSDRGRGETQYF; DNA: TGTGCCAGTTCCGACCGGGGCAGGGGCGAGACCCAGTACTTC
J: TRBJ1-1; size: once; V: TRBV28; D: TRBD1; CDR3: CASTPPGQGISDTEAFF; DNA: TGTGCCAGCACCCCGCCCGGACAGGGGATTTCGGACACTGAAGCTTTCTTT
J: TRBJ2-1; size: .; V: TRBV5-1; D: .; CDR3: CASSLAAGASYNEQFF; DNA: TGCGCCAGCAGCTTGGCCGCGGGGGCCTCCTACAATGAGCAGTTCTTC
J: TRBJ2-1; size: .; V: TRBV7-2; D: TRBD2; CDR3: CASSKTSGHLGGEQFF; DNA: TGTGCCAGCAGCAAGACTAGCGGCCACCTGGGGGGTGAGCAGTTCTTC
J: TRBJ1-5; size: .; V: TRBV19; D: .; CDR3: CASSITTLGDQPQHF; DNA: TGTGCCAGTAGTATTACGACTCTAGGGGATCAGCCCCAGCATTTT
J: TRBJ2-7; size: .; V: TRBV4-2; D: TRBD2; CDR3: CASSQEPSGSYEQYF; DNA: TGTGCCAGCAGCCAAGAACCTAGCGGGAGTTACGAGCAGTACTTC
J: TRBJ2-1; size: .; V: TRBV4-1; D: TRBD2; CDR3: CASSGGLAAYNEQFF; DNA: TGCGCCAGCAGCGGGGGACTAGCGGCATACAATGAGCAGTTCTTC
J: TRBJ1-5; size: .; V: TRBV28; D: TRBD1; CDR3: CASSSTGTGILQPQHF; DNA: TGTGCCAGCAGTTCGACCGGGACAGGGATACTCCAGCCCCAGCATTTT
J: TRBJ2-7; size: .; V: TRBV7-9; D: TRBD2; CDR3: CASSLGLAGIYEQYF; DNA: TGTGCCAGCAGCTTAGGCCTAGCGGGAATCTACGAGCAGTACTTC
J: TRBJ2-7; size: few; V: TRBV7-3; D: .; CDR3: CASSLEGGLSYEQYF; DNA: TGTGCCAGCAGCTTAGAAGGCGGACTATCCTACGAGCAGTACTTC
J: TRBJ2-7; size: .; V: TRBV28; D: .; CDR3: CASNEEKRGGYPEQYF; DNA: TGTGCCAGCAACGAAGAAAAGAGAGGGGGTTACCCGGAGCAGTACTTC
J: TRBJ2-3; size: .; V: TRBV7-2; D: .; CDR3: CASSQMGQGTDTQYF; DNA: TGTGCCAGCAGCCAAATGGGTCAGGGCACAGATACGCAGTATTTT
J: TRBJ2-7; size: .; V: TRBV10-1; D: TRBD2; CDR3: CASSESSSGIYEQYF; DNA: TGCGCCAGCAGTGAGTCCTCTAGCGGGATCTACGAGCAGTACTTC
J: TRBJ2-2; size: .; V: TRBV29-1; D: .; CDR3: CSVRGRGENTGELFF; DNA: TGCAGCGTCCGGGGGAGAGGGGAGAACACCGGGGAGCTGTTTTTT
J: TRBJ2-2; size: .; V: TRBV2; D: .; CDR3: CASSESGTGDTGELFF; DNA: TGTGCCAGCAGTGAAAGCGGGACAGGAGACACCGGGGAGCTGTTTTTT
J: TRBJ1-4; size: .; V: TRBV11-2; D: .; CDR3: CASSLGSYKEKLFF; DNA: TGTGCCAGCAGCTTAGGAAGTTACAAGGAAAAACTGTTTTTT
J: TRBJ1-4; size: .; V: TRBV7-9; D: .; CDR3: CASSSRQATNEKLFF; DNA: TGTGCCAGCAGCTCCCGCCAGGCAACTAATGAAAAACTGTTTTTT
J: TRBJ1-1; size: .; V: TRBV27; D: .; CDR3: CASSLEENTEAFF; DNA: TGTGCCAGCAGTTTAGAGGAGAACACTGAAGCTTTCTTT